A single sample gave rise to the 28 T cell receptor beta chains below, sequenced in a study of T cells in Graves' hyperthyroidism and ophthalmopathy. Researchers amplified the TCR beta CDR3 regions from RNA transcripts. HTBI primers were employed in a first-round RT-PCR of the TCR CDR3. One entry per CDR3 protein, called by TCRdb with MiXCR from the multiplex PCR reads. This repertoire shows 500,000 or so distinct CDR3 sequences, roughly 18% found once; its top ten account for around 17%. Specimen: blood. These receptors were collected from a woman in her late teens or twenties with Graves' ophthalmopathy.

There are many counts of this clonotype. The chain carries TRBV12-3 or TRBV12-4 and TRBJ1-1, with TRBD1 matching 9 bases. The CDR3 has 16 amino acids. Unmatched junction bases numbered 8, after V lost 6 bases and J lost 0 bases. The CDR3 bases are TGTGCCAGCAGCCAACTATGGACAGGGGTGAACACTGAAGCTTTCTTT. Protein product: CASSQLWTGVNTEAFF.

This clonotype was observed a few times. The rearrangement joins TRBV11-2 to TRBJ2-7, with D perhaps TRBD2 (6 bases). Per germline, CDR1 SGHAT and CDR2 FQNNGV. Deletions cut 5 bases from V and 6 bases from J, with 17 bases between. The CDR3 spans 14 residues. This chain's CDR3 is CASSPGPGVAEQYF. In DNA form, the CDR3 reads TGTGCCAGCAGCCCCGGACCGGGGGTTGCCGAGCAGTACTTC.

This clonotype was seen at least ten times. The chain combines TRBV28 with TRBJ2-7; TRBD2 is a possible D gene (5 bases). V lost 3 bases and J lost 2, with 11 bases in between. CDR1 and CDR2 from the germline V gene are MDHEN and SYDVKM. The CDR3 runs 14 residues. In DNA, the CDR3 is TGTGCCAGCAGTTTGGGAGTGGGTCCCTACGAGCAGTACTTC. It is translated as CASSLGVGPYEQYF.

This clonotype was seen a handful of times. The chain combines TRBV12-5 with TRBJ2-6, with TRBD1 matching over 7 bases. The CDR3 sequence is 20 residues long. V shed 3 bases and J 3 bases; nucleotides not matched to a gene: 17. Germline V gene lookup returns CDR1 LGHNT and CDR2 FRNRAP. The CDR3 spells CASGLFNPVRGSGGANVLTF. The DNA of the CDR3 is TGTGCTAGTGGTTTATTCAACCCGGTCAGGGGGAGTGGTGGGGCCAACGTCCTGACTTTC.

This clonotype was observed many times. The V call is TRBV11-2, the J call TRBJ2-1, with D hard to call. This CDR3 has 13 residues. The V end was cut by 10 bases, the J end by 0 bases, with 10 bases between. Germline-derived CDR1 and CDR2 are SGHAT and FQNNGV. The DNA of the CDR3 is TGTGCCACCAAACAGTTCTCCTACAATGAGCAGTTCTTC. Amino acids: CATKQFSYNEQFF. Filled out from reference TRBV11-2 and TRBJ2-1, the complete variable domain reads EAGVAQSPRYKIIEKRQSVAFWCNPISGHATLYWYQQILGQGPKLLIQFQNNGVVDDSQLPKDRFSAERLKGVDSTLKIQPAKLEDSAVYLCATKQFSYNEQFFGPGTRLTVL.

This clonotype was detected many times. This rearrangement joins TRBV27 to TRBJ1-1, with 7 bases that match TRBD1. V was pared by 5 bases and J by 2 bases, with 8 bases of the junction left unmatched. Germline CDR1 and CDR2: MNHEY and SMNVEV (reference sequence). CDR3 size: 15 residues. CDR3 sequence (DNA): TGTGCCAGCAGTAACGACAGGGCCCCAAACACTGAAGCTTTCTTT. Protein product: CASSNDRAPNTEAFF.

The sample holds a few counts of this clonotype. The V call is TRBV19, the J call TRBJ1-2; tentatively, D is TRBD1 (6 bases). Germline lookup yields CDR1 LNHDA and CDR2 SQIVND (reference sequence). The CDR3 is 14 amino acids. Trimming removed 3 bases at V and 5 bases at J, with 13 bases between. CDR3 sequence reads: CASSIRQATYGYTF. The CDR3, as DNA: TGTGCCAGTAGTATCCGACAGGCCACATATGGCTACACCTTC.

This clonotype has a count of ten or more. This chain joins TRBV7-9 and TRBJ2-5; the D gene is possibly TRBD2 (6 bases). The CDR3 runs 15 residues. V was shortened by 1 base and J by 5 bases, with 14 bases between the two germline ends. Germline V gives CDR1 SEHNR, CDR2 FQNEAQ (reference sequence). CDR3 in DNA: TGTGCCAGCAGCTTAGATCCAGGAGGGCAGGAGACCCAGTACTTC. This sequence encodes CASSLDPGGQETQYF.

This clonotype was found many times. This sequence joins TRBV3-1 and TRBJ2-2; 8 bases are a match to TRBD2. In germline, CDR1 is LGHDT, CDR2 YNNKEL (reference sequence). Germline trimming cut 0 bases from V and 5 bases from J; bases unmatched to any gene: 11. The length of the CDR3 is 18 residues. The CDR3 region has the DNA TGTGCCAGCAGCCAAGATGCGATCGAGCGGGGGCCGACCGGGGAGCTGTTTTTT. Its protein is CASSQDAIERGPTGELFF.

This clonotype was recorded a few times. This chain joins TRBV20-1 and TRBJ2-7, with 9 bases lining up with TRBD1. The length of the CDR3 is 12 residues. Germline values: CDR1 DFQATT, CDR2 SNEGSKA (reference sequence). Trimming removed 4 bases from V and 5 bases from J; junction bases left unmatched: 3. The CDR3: CSAKRDRDEQYF. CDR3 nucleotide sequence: TGCAGTGCTAAAAGGGACAGGGACGAGCAGTACTTC.

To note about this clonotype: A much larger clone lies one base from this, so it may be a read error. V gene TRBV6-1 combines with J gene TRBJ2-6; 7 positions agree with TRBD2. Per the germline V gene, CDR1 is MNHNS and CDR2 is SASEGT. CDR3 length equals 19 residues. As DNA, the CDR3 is TGTGCCAGCAGGAGAGCGGGACGGATAGTAGGCTCTGGGGCCGACGTCCTGACTTTC. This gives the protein CASRRAGRIVGSGADVLTF.

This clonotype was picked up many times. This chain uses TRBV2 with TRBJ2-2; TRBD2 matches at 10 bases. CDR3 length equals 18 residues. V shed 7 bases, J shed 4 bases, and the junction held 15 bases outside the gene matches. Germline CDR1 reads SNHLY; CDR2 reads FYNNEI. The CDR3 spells CASTTGSPSGSGTGELFF. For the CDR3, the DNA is TGTGCCAGCACTACTGGGTCTCCTAGCGGGAGTGGCACCGGGGAGCTGTTTTTT.

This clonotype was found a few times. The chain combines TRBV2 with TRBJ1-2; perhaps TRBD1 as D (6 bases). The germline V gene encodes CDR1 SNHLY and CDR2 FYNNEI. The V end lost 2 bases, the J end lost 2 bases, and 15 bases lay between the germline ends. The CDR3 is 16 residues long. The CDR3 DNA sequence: TGTGCCAGCAGTGAACGTCAGGGGATCTTAAACTATGGCTACACCTTC. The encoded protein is CASSERQGILNYGYTF.

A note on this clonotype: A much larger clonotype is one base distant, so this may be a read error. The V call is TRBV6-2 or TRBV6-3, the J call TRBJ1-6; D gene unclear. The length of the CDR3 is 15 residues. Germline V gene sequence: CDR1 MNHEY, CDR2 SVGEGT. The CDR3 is CANSEALGNNSPLHF. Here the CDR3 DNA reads TGTGCCAACAGTGAAGCACTGGGAAACAATTCACCCCTCCACTTT.

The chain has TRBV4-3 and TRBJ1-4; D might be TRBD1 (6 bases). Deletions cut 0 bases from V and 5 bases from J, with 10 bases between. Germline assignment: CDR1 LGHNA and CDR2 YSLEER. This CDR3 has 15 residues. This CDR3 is CASSQDWGRNEKLFF. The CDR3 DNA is TGCGCCAGCAGCCAAGATTGGGGGCGCAATGAAAAACTGTTTTTT.

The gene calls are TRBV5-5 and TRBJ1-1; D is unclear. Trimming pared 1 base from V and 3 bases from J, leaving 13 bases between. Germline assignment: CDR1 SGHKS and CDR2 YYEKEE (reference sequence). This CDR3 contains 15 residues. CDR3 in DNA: TGTGCCAGCAGCTTGACAAGTTGGAGCGACACTGAAGCTTTCTTT. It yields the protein CASSLTSWSDTEAFF.

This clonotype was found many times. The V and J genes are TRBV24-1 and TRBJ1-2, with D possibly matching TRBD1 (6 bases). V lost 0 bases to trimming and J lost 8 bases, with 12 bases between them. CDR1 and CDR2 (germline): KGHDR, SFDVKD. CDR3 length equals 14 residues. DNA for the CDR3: TGTGCCACCAGTGATTTGGGGGGGCCGACGGGCTACACCTTC. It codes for CATSDLGGPTGYTF.

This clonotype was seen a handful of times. The CDR3, as DNA: TGCAGCGTACCGGGACTAAGTTACGAGCAGTACTTC. It translates to CSVPGLSYEQYF. The rearrangement joins TRBV29-1 to TRBJ2-7; 7 bases line up with TRBD2. This CDR3 region has 12 residues. Germline assignment: CDR1 SQVTM and CDR2 ANQGSEA. Losses at the gene ends were 6 bases for V and 4 bases for J; bases not matched to a gene: 6.

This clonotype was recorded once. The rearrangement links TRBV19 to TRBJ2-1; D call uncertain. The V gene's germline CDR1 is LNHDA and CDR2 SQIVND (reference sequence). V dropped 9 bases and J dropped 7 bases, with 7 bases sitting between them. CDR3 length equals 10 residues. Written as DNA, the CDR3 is TGTGCCAGCGGTGGGAATGAGCAGTTCTTC. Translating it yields CASGGNEQFF.

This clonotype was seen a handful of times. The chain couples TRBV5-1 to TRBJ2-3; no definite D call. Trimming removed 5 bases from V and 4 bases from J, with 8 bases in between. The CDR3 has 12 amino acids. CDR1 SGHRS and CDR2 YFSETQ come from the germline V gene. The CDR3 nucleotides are TGCGCCAGCAGTGAAGGTCCAGATACGCAGTATTTT. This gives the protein CASSEGPDTQYF.

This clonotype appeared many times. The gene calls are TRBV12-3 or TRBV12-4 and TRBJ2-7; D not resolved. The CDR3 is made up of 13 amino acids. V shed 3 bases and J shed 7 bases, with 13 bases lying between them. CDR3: CASSFKFLGEQYF. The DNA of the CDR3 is TGTGCCAGCAGTTTTAAGTTCTTGGGGGAGCAGTACTTC.

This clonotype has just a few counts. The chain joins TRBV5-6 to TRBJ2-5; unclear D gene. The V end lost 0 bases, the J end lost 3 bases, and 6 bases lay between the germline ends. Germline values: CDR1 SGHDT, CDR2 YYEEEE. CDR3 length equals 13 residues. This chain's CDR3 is CASSLVSEETQYF. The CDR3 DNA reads TGTGCCAGCAGCTTGGTTTCAGAAGAGACCCAGTACTTC.

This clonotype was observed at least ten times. Here the CDR3 reads CASSQAGGDEKLFF. The DNA for the CDR3 is TGTGCCAGCAGCCAAGCGGGGGGCGATGAAAAACTGTTTTTT. V gene TRBV3-1 combines with J gene TRBJ1-4, with D tentatively TRBD1 (6 bases). The CDR3 is made up of 14 amino acids. Trimming cost V 1 base and J 6 bases, with 9 bases left between them. Germline assignment: CDR1 LGHDT and CDR2 YNNKEL (reference sequence).

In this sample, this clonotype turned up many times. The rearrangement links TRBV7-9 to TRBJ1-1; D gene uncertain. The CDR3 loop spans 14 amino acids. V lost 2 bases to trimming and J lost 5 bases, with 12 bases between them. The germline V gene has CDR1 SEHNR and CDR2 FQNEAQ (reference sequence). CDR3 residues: CASSLRVRGTEAFF. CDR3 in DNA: TGTGCCAGCAGCTTACGGGTTCGGGGAACTGAAGCTTTCTTT.

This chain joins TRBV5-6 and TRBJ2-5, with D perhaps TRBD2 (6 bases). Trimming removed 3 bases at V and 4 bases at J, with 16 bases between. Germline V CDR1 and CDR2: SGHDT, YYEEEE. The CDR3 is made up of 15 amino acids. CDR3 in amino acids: CASSSLRLGGETQYF. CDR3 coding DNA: TGTGCCAGCAGCTCTCTACGACTGGGGGGAGAGACCCAGTACTTC.

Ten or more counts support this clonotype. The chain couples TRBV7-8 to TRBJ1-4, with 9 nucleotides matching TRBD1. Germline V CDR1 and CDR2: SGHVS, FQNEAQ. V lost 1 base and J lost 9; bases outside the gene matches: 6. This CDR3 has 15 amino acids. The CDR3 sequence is CASSLEGQGEKKLFF. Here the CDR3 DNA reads TGTGCCAGCAGCTTAGAGGGACAGGGAGAGAAAAAACTGTTTTTT.

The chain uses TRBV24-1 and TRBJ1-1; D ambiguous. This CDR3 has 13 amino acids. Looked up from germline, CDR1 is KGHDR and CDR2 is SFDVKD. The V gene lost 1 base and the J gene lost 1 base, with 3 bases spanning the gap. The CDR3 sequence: CATSDLTNTEAFF. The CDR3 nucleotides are TGTGCCACCAGTGATTTAACGAACACTGAAGCTTTCTTT.

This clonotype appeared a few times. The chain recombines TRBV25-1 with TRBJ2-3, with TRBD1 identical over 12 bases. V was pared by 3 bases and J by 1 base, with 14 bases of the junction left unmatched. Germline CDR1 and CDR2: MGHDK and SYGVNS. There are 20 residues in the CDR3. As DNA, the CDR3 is TGTGCCAGCAGTGATAGTCGGCCGGGACAGGGGGCAGCTGGCACAGATACGCAGTATTTT. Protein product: CASSDSRPGQGAAGTDTQYF.